This T cell receptor (beta chain) was observed in a study of blood T cell repertoires in COVID-19. Sequencing used immunoSEQ multiplex PCR; TCRdb keeps in-frame clones, though not all of them. This table holds about 380,000 clones, around 87% found once. Ages ranged from about 18 to 100 years, with residence in 24 US areas. This CDR3 region has 15 residues. Germline V gene data show CDR1 as SGHTA and CDR2 as FQGNSA. Losses at the gene ends were 1 base for V and 6 bases for J; bases not matched to a gene: 8. Sequencing was done on a sample of PBMCs or T cells enriched from blood (not recorded which). This TCR was recovered from a man aged 25 to 45 who had recovered from COVID-19. The chain is built from TRBV7-2 and TRBJ2-5, with 7 bases that match TRBD1. The CDR3 sequence: CASSLGGSGGQTQYF. DNA of the CDR3: TGTGCCAGCAGCTTAGGAGGTTCAGGGGGACAGACCCAGTACTTC.